This section outlines one T cell receptor beta chain sequence together with its context. TCRdb reworked the 5' RACE reads into one entry per CDR3 protein, no DNA. The sample data list about 460,000 distinct CDR3 sequences. These data belong to a study of T cells expressing NK-cell markers. CDR3 size: 14 residues. The sequencing sample was made of blood T cells: a sorted CD56 or NKG2C T cell subset, CD4+ or CD8+ T cells, or bulk PBMC T cells (not recorded which). The chain uses TRBV12-3 or TRBV12-4 and TRBJ2-7. The receptor was derived from a woman aged 50 to 65 in good health. The CDR3 sequence: CASSFEVGMGEQYF.